This entry lists 16 T cell receptor beta chains sequenced from one sample in a study of blood T cells in healthy people across ages. With a J-beta primer mix and a sample-barcoded 5' primer, a second PCR ran about 6 to 11 cycles. TCRdb independently ran MiXCR on the 5' RACE reads; one entry per CDR3 protein. This sample has approximately 1.5 million distinct CDR3 sequences; 34% occur once, and the top ten carry over 9%. The sequencing sample was made of blood. These receptors were taken from a woman in her 30s in good health.

The genes are TRBV5-1 and TRBJ2-7; D is undetermined. Between the trimmed V and J ends, which lost 0 bases and 2 bases, there was a span of 12 bases. Per germline, CDR1 SGHRS and CDR2 YFSETQ. This CDR3 comprises 15 residues. The CDR3 region has the DNA TGCGCCAGCAGCTTGGAAGGCAGGTTCACCTACGAGCAGTACTTC. This gives the protein CASSLEGRFTYEQYF.

The chain is built from TRBV20-1 and TRBJ2-7, with D possibly being TRBD1 (7 bases). From germline, CDR1 is DFQATT and CDR2 SNEGSKA (reference sequence). V lost 0 bases to trimming and J lost 0 bases, with 18 bases between them. This CDR3 is 17 amino acids long. The CDR3 loop reads CSARDRGTVLSSYEQYF. The CDR3 DNA reads TGCAGTGCTAGAGATCGGGGGACAGTCTTAAGCTCCTACGAGCAGTACTTC.

This clonotype was observed a few times. The V call is TRBV5-1, the J call TRBJ1-4; D perhaps matches TRBD1 (5 bases). Germline V gene sequence: CDR1 SGHRS, CDR2 YFSETQ. This CDR3 is 16 amino acids long. V was cut by 3 bases and J by 0 bases, with 12 bases left in between. CDR3 sequence: CASSSQGRATNEKLFF. DNA of the CDR3: TGCGCCAGCAGCTCGCAGGGACGGGCAACTAATGAAAAACTGTTTTTT.

The chain is built from TRBV12-3 or TRBV12-4 and TRBJ1-1, with D uncertain. The germline V and J ends were trimmed by 7 bases and 7 bases, with 13 bases remaining between them. This CDR3 region has 12 residues. In DNA form, the CDR3 reads TGTGCCAGCACTCGGTTTGGGGTTGAAGCTTTCTTT. This sequence encodes CASTRFGVEAFF.

This clonotype was counted only a few times. The chain employs TRBV6-1 and TRBJ2-1; 10 bases map to TRBD2. Germline trimming cut 7 bases from V and 1 base from J; bases unmatched to any gene: 4. Germline-derived CDR1 and CDR2 are MNHNS and SASEGT. This CDR3 spans 15 amino acids. The CDR3: CASTISGGSYNEQFF. The CDR3, as DNA: TGTGCCAGCACCATTAGCGGGGGGTCCTACAATGAGCAGTTCTTC.

The CDR3 DNA follows: TGCGCCAGCAGTGATTTGGGGTCTGGGGCCAACGTCCTGACTTTC. Translation: CASSDLGSGANVLTF. The rearrangement links TRBV10-2 to TRBJ2-6, with D hard to call. Trimming took off 3 bases at V and 1 base at J, with 7 bases between the two ends. Germline V gene data show CDR1 as WSHSY and CDR2 as SAAADI. The CDR3 is 15 residues long.

This chain links TRBV3-1 with TRBJ2-1; 11 positions agree with TRBD2. The CDR3 contains 17 residues. V shed 4 bases and J 8 bases; nucleotides not matched to a gene: 13. The germline CDR1 and CDR2 sequences are LGHDT and YNNKEL (reference sequence). The CDR3 nucleotides are TGTGCCAGCAGCCTCCCGGAGGGTAGCGGGAGGGTTGATGAGCAGTTCTTC. It specifies CASSLPEGSGRVDEQFF.

V usage is TRBV25-1 and J usage is TRBJ2-1; D may correspond to TRBD1 or TRBD2 (6 bases each). Germline CDR1 is MGHDK and CDR2 is SYGVNS. V dropped 7 bases and J dropped 9 bases, with 16 bases sitting between them. The CDR3 is 13 residues long. CDR3: CASTSNRGREQFF. Written as DNA, the CDR3 is TGTGCCAGCACCTCGAACCGGGGGCGTGAGCAGTTCTTC.

This clonotype was recorded a few times. The V call is TRBV5-1, the J call TRBJ2-5, with TRBD2 matching over 8 bases. V trimming: 2 bases; J trimming: 4 bases; junction bases outside the gene matches: 13. The length of the CDR3 is 17 residues. CDR1 is SGHRS, CDR2 YFSETQ, per germline. This CDR3 reads CASSFTSGGSPRETQYF. The CDR3 coding sequence is TGCGCCAGCAGCTTTACCAGCGGGGGTTCCCCAAGAGAGACCCAGTACTTC.

This clonotype occurred a few times. This rearrangement joins TRBV29-1 to TRBJ1-2; the D gene is possibly TRBD1 (5 bases). V lost 5 bases to trimming and J lost 8 bases, with 18 bases between them. Germline CDR1 SQVTM, CDR2 ANQGSEA. The length of the CDR3 is 13 residues. The CDR3 nucleotides read TGCAGCGTTCTTCGTGGGACGGAAGGAGGCTACACCTTC. Amino acids: CSVLRGTEGGYTF.

The chain combines TRBV12-3 or TRBV12-4 with TRBJ2-5; weak D call: TRBD1 (6 bases). Trimming took off 3 bases at V and 0 bases at J, with 11 bases between the two ends. CDR3 length: 15 residues. The CDR3 DNA reads as TGTGCCAGCAGTTTCGGGGACATCAACCAAGAGACCCAGTACTTC. The encoded protein is CASSFGDINQETQYF.

Notes on this clonotype: Its ends do not fully match the called genes, so a read error is possible. V is TRBV29-1 and J is TRBJ2-4, with unresolved D. Gene TRBJ2-7 matches the end of the DNA better, so the J call may be wrong. The CDR3 sequence is 12 residues long. Looked up from germline, CDR1 is SQVTM and CDR2 is ANQGSEA. The CDR3 loop is CGVEGRSCEQYF. DNA for the CDR3: TGCGGCGTTGAAGGACGGAGCTGCGAGCAGTACTTC.

The sample holds a few counts of this clonotype. This chain connects TRBV20-1 to TRBJ1-2; 8 positions agree with TRBD1. Germline loops: CDR1 DFQATT, CDR2 SNEGSKA (reference sequence). V was clipped by 3 bases and J by 0 bases; unmatched bases: 9. CDR3 size: 16 residues. In DNA, the CDR3 is TGCAGTGCTAGGGTGGACAGGGATAGGGCTAACTATGGCTACACCTTC. Protein product: CSARVDRDRANYGYTF.

On this clonotype itself: This clone may be a read error of a much larger clone one base away. V usage is TRBV11-2 and J usage is TRBJ2-3, with 7 nucleotides matching TRBD1. CDR1 and CDR2 (germline): SGHAT, FQNNGV. CDR3 length: 16 residues. CDR3 protein: CASSLIGGRGTGTQYF. The CDR3 DNA reads TGTGCCAGCAGCTTAATAGGGGGCAGGGGAACAGGTACGCAGTATTTT.

This clonotype was seen more than once but under ten times. The V and J genes are TRBV4-2 and TRBJ2-3, with D perhaps matching TRBD2 (5 bases). With 8 bases removed from V and 0 bases from J, the gap between germline ends came to 12 bases. CDR1 is LGHNA, CDR2 YNFKEQ, per germline. The CDR3 extends over 14 amino acids. The CDR3: CASEDSPSTDTQYF. CDR3 sequence (DNA): TGTGCCAGCGAGGACTCCCCTAGCACAGATACGCAGTATTTT.

On this clonotype: One end of the junction fails to match germline, which may point to a read error. The rearrangement joins TRBV5-6 to TRBJ2-6, with TRBD1 as a possible D gene (5 bases). Looked up from germline, CDR1 is SGHDT and CDR2 is YYEEEE. The CDR3 has 13 residues. CDR3 in amino acids: CASSFGGANVRTF. The CDR3 DNA follows: TGTGCCAGCAGCTTTGGTGGGGCCAACGTCCGGACTTTC.